This T cell receptor beta chain originates from a study of blood T cell repertoires in COVID-19. The method was immunoSEQ multiplex PCR; TCRdb's version includes in-frame clones alone and lacks a portion of them. The sample includes approximately 160,000 clones, roughly 90% seen only once; the top ten take around 17%. V was clipped by 3 bases and J by 5 bases; unmatched bases: 5. Per germline, CDR1 MNHEY and CDR2 SMNVEV (reference sequence). The CDR3 is 15 residues long. The TCR comes from a man aged 60 to 75 with active or convalescent COVID-19. Sequencing was performed on peripheral blood. The chain combines TRBV27 with TRBJ1-1; 11 bases match TRBD1. CDR3 in DNA: TGTGCCAGCAGTTTGGGGACAGGGGGATGGACTGAAGCTTTCTTT. This codes for CASSLGTGGWTEAFF.